The entry that follows covers one TCR beta chain sequence. The antigen this receptor binds is unknown. There are no base qualities to consult, and no much larger clone falls within one base. The source of the sample is a study of OX40 agonist ivuxolimab in advanced cancers. Study-wide context: Ivuxolimab was a fully human IgG2 agonistic monoclonal antibody targeting the costimulatory receptor OX40 (CD134). Partial responses occurred in three dose-escalation patients: two with cutaneous melanoma and one with hepatocellular carcinoma. Prior anti-PD-1, anti-PD-L1 or anti-CTLA-4 therapy was permitted, and checkpoint inhibitors had been received by 30% to 40% of dose-escalation patients. Of the approximately 54 dose-escalation patients, hepatocellular carcinoma was present in 19, melanoma in around 15, renal cell carcinoma in 9 and head and neck cancer in 9. The purpose of peripheral TCRbeta sequencing was to test whether ivuxolimab changed TCR sequence diversity and led to clonal T-cell expansion. The paper describes the monotherapy dose-escalation part (N of about 52 patients) of the phase I trial of ivuxolimab. Intravenous ivuxolimab was administered to patients every 2 weeks at six dose levels: 0.01, 0.1, 0.3, 1.5, 3 and 10 mg/kg. In the dose-escalation cohort, 82.7% of patients were male, and the mean age was around 60 years, with a range of about 23 to 85. General findings and caveats noted by the study authors: Low levels of normalized T-cell clonal expansion were also shown by some nonresponding patients. The antigen specificity of the clonally expanded peripheral T cells was not determined. In partial responders in the 0.1-3.0 mg/kg groups, normalized peripheral clonal expansion was found to be among the lowest, especially among CD8+ T cells. At doses from 0.1 to 3.0 mg/kg, clonal expansion was seen in both CD4+ and CD8+ blood T cells between baseline and week 6. On average, CD8+ T cells showed more expanded clones than CD4+ T cells after ivuxolimab.

Patients with a history of autoimmune disease or receiving systemic immunosuppression were excluded from the trial. Peripheral blood for TCR sequencing was drawn from every dose cohort at baseline, at cycle 4 day 1 and at cycle 7 day 1. Samples were obtained from an open-label, multicenter, first-in-human phase I dose-escalation trial of ivuxolimab. Adults with locally advanced or metastatic melanoma, renal cell, hepatocellular, or head and neck squamous cell carcinoma were enrolled in the trial. CD4+ and CD8+ T cells were sorted separately from peripheral blood before TCR sequencing. To sequence the TCRbeta CDR3 region, genomic DNA was isolated from the sorted cells. TCRbeta CDR3 regions were sequenced using the immunoSEQ Assay. Not all clones reach the TCRdb copy of this immuneACCESS table, which keeps in-frame sequences only. Checked studies attribute under half of the gap to unresolved V genes and leave the rest unexplained. Recorded for this sample are tens of thousands of clones; more than 70% of them occurred a single time. The ten largest clones represent roughly 3% of the sample.

CDR1 and CDR2 are drawn from the germline V gene (reference sequence): SGHNT, YYREEE. Including cysteine and phenylalanine, the CDR3 has 14 amino acids. CDR3 DNA only is kept here, 42 bases in frame from base 1. The junction carries 9 bases between V and J, which are trimmed by 0 bases and 5 bases respectively. The clonotype originates from an adult with an advanced solid tumor such as melanoma, head and neck, liver or kidney cancer. Specimen: CD4+ or CD8+ T cells sorted from blood, collected in a trial of the OX40 agonist ivuxolimab. The rearranged chain carries TRBV5-4 and TRBJ1-5, with the D gene uncertain. This receptor carries the CDR3 CASSLGGTDQPQHF. The nucleotide sequence is given as TGTGCCAGCAGCTTGGGGGGTACAGATCAGCCCCAGCATTTT.